The 19 T cell receptor beta chains presented below share a single source sample, sequenced in a study of T cells of healthy individuals. MiXCR, run by TCRdb on the 5' RACE reads, gives a single entry per CDR3 protein. The profile shows 40,000 to 45,000 distinct CDR3 sequences, 4% to 5% of them singletons. The receptors were sampled from a human donor in good health.

Only a few counts were recorded for this clonotype. This chain connects TRBV6-1 to TRBJ1-5; D unclear. Trimming removed 3 bases from V and 2 bases from J, with 8 bases in between. The CDR3 runs to 14 residues. Germline CDR1 reads MNHNS; CDR2 reads SASEGT. This CDR3 reads CASSDGEGNQPQHF. The DNA for the CDR3 is TGTGCCAGCAGTGACGGGGAGGGCAATCAGCCCCAGCATTTT.

This clonotype was detected a few times. V is TRBV13 and J is TRBJ2-1; D not resolved. The CDR3 has 15 amino acids. Germline V gene data show CDR1 as PRHDT and CDR2 as FYEKMQ (reference sequence). V was trimmed by 2 bases and J by 2 bases, leaving 10 bases between them. The CDR3 region has the DNA TGTGCCAGCAGCTTATCATTAGGGACCTACAATGAGCAGTTCTTC. It yields the protein CASSLSLGTYNEQFF.

This clonotype was counted between two and nine times. The chain employs TRBV20-1 and TRBJ1-2, with a tentative D call TRBD1 (6 bases). The CDR3 contains 16 residues. V was pared by 0 bases and J by 1 base, with 15 bases between. Looked up from germline, CDR1 is DFQATT and CDR2 is SNEGSKA (reference sequence). The CDR3 coding sequence is TGCAGTGCTAGAGATCTCGGGACACCTATTAACTATGGCTACACCTTC. Translation: CSARDLGTPINYGYTF.

The table lists this clonotype with many counts. The chain uses TRBV19 and TRBJ2-1; no definite D call. The CDR3 totals 15 residues. CDR1 is LNHDA and CDR2 is SQIVND in the germline V gene (reference sequence). Trimming stripped 3 bases from V and 0 bases from J, with 9 bases between. This chain's CDR3 is CASSIPQSSYNEQFF. The DNA for the CDR3 is TGTGCCAGTAGTATCCCGCAGAGCTCCTACAATGAGCAGTTCTTC.

This clonotype was recorded many times. V gene TRBV6-5 combines with J gene TRBJ1-1; D is uncertain. The V and J ends lost 7 bases and 1 base respectively, with 10 bases between them. Germline CDR1 MNHEY, CDR2 SVGAGI. The CDR3 spans 13 residues. For the CDR3, the DNA is TGTGCCAGCACAAACAACAGGAACACTGAAGCTTTCTTT. Its protein product is CASTNNRNTEAFF.

This clonotype showed up many times. This CDR3 is CSASPVRDNQPQHF. DNA of the CDR3: TGCAGTGCTAGTCCCGTCAGGGACAATCAGCCCCAGCATTTT. The chain is built from TRBV20-1 and TRBJ1-5; perhaps TRBD1 as D (5 bases). Trimming removed 3 bases from V and 3 bases from J, with 12 bases in between. Germline V gene sequence: CDR1 DFQATT, CDR2 SNEGSKA (reference sequence). The CDR3 is made up of 14 amino acids.

This clonotype has a count of ten or more. The CDR3 sequence: CASSLASGRAAPYNEQFF. The CDR3 DNA reads TGCGCCAGCAGCTTGGCCTCCGGGAGGGCCGCCCCCTACAATGAGCAGTTCTTC. The chain uses TRBV5-1 and TRBJ2-1, with TRBD2 identical over 8 bases. Germline V gene sequence: CDR1 SGHRS, CDR2 YFSETQ. The CDR3 runs 18 residues. Unmatched junction bases numbered 10, after V lost 0 bases and J lost 2 bases.

This clonotype appeared once. The CDR3, as DNA: TGCGCCAGCAGTCGCCCCCCCTTAAGCGGGAGGGCGGGGGATGAGCAGTTCTTC. It is translated as CASSRPPLSGRAGDEQFF. The J gene is TRBJ2-1, the V gene TRBV23-1, with TRBD2 identical over 10 bases. TRBV23-1 is known as an ORF, though its function is uncertain. V trimming: 4 bases; J trimming: 8 bases; junction bases outside the gene matches: 17. The CDR3 spans 18 residues.

This clonotype was seen only a few times. This chain links TRBV6-1 with TRBJ2-3, with no clear D. CDR1 and CDR2 (germline): MNHNS, SASEGT. This CDR3 has 13 amino acids. V shed 8 bases and J shed 1 base, with 10 bases lying between them. DNA of the CDR3: TGTGCCAGCGGATCTTCCGGCACAGATACGCAGTATTTT. This sequence encodes CASGSSGTDTQYF.

As for this clonotype: A much larger clone differs by one base, so this may be a read error. The gene calls are TRBV16 and TRBJ1-1; possible D gene TRBD1, 5 bases. From germline, CDR1 is KGHSY and CDR2 FQNENV. The CDR3 contains 16 residues. The CDR3 is CAGSQSMGGKGTEAFF. The CDR3 DNA sequence: TGTGCCGGCAGCCAATCAATGGGAGGGAAGGGGACTGAAGCTTTCTTT.

This clonotype appeared a few times. V gene TRBV30 combines with J gene TRBJ1-2; TRBD1 agrees at 7 bases. Trimming at V came to 5 bases and at J to 7 bases, leaving 10 bases not matched to a gene. The CDR3 has 13 residues. Germline V gives CDR1 GTSNPN, CDR2 SVGIG (reference sequence). The CDR3 coding sequence is TGTGCCTGGGCTGGACAGGAGATGGGTGGCTACACCTTC. This encodes CAWAGQEMGGYTF. Full variable domain (outside the CDR3, taken from reference TRBV30 and TRBJ1-2): SQTIHQWPATLVQPVGSPLSLECTVEGTSNPNLYWYRQAAGRGLQLLFYSVGIGQISSEVPQNLSASRPQDRQFILSSKKLLLSDSGFYLCAWAGQEMGGYTFGSGTRLTVV.

The chain carries TRBV20-1 and TRBJ1-4; D possibly corresponds to TRBD1 (5 bases). Trimming took off 0 bases at V and 8 bases at J, with 13 bases between the two ends. CDR1 is DFQATT, CDR2 SNEGSKA, per germline (reference sequence). The CDR3 sequence is 14 residues long. For the CDR3, the DNA is TGCAGTGCTAGAGATCCTGGGGGTAGAGAAAAACTGTTTTTT. Translating it yields CSARDPGGREKLFF.

Many counts were recorded for this clonotype. V is TRBV6-6 and J is TRBJ2-5, with unresolved D. This CDR3 has 15 amino acids. Deletions cut 2 bases from V and 2 bases from J, with 12 bases between. Germline CDR1 and CDR2: MNHNY and SVGAGI (reference sequence). The CDR3 DNA is TGTGCCAGCAGTTACAAGGGCCCCAAACAAGAGACCCAGTACTTC. The encoded protein is CASSYKGPKQETQYF.

There are a few counts of this clonotype. J is TRBJ1-1 and V is TRBV5-1; D uncertain. Trimming cost V 2 bases and J 1 base, with 12 bases left between them. This CDR3 contains 15 residues. From germline, CDR1 is SGHRS and CDR2 YFSETQ. The CDR3 DNA is TGCGCCAGCAGCTTAACGAGCCCTCGGAACACTGAAGCTTTCTTT. Protein sequence: CASSLTSPRNTEAFF.

By sample share, this clonotype is medium-sized. The chain employs TRBV6-4 and TRBJ2-3; maybe TRBD2 (6 bases). In germline, CDR1 is MRHNA, CDR2 SNTAGT. The CDR3 is made up of 14 amino acids. Trimming stripped 4 bases from V and 0 bases from J, with 8 bases between. The CDR3 loop reads CASSAGTSTDTQYF. DNA for the CDR3: TGTGCCAGCAGTGCCGGGACTAGCACAGATACGCAGTATTTT.

This clonotype was seen repeatedly, ten times or more. This chain links TRBV14 with TRBJ2-2; D unclear. V lost 3 bases and J lost 8, with 13 bases in between. Germline V CDR1 and CDR2: SGHDN, FVKESK. The CDR3 totals 14 residues. The CDR3 DNA reads as TGTGCCAGCAGCCATTGGACCCTCAAGGGGGAGCTGTTTTTT. Translated: CASSHWTLKGELFF.

The table lists this clonotype with a few counts. This chain links TRBV5-1 with TRBJ1-2; TRBD1 agrees at 7 bases. The CDR3 sequence is 15 residues long. The V and J ends lost 4 bases and 4 bases, in that order; junction bases with no gene match: 10. The germline V gene encodes CDR1 SGHRS and CDR2 YFSETQ. Here the CDR3 reads CASSPGGGGVYGYTF. In nucleotides, the CDR3 is TGCGCCAGCAGCCCGGGAGGAGGGGGCGTCTATGGCTACACCTTC.

The table lists this clonotype with many counts. The chain links TRBV12-3 or TRBV12-4 to TRBJ2-5; 8 positions agree with TRBD2. The CDR3 is 14 residues long. The V and J ends lost 2 bases and 9 bases, in that order; junction bases with no gene match: 8. CDR3 amino acids: CASSLSHGGGPQYF. For the CDR3, the DNA is TGTGCCAGCAGTTTATCTCACGGGGGGGGTCCCCAGTACTTC.

In its sample, this clonotype was seen many times. CDR3 sequence reads: CASSKVTSGRGNEQFF. The CDR3 DNA is TGTGCCAGCAGCAAGGTGACAAGCGGGAGGGGTAATGAGCAGTTCTTC. The chain links TRBV21-1 to TRBJ2-1; TRBD2 is the table's D call, not checked against the DNA. TRBV21-1 is assigned pseudogene status. The CDR3 spans 16 residues.